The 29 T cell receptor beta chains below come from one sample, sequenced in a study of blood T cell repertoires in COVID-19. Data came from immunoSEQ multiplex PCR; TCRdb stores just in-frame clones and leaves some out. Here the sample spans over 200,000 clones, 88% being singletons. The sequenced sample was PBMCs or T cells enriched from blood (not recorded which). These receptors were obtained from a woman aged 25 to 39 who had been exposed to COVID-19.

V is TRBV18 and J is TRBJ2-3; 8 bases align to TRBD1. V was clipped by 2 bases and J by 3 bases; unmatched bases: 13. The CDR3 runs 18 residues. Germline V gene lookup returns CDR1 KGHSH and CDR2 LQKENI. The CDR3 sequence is CASSPRSLQGARTDTQYF. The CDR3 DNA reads TGTGCCAGCTCACCAAGGTCTTTGCAGGGGGCGCGAACAGATACGCAGTATTTT.

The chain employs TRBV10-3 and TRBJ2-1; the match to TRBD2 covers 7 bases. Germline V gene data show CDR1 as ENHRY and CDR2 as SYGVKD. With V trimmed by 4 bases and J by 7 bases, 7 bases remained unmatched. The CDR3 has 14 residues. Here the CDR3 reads CAISGRLAANEQFF. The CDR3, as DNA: TGTGCCATCAGTGGGCGGCTAGCGGCTAATGAGCAGTTCTTC.

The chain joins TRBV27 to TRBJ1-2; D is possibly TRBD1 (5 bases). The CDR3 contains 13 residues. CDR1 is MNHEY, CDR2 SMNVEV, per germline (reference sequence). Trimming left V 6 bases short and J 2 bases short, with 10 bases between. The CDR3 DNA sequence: TGTGCCAGCAGCCCGGGACTCAACTATGGCTACACCTTC. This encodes CASSPGLNYGYTF.

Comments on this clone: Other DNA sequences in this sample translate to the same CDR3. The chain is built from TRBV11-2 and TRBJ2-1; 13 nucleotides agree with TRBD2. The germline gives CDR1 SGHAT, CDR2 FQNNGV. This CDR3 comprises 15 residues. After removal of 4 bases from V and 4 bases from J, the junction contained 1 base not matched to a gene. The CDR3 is CASSSLAGGYNEQFF. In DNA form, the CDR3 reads TGTGCCAGCAGCTCACTAGCGGGAGGGTACAATGAGCAGTTCTTC.

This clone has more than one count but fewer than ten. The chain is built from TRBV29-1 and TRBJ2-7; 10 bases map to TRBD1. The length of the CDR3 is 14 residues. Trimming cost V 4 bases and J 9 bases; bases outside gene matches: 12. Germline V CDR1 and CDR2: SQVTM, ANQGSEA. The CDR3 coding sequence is TGCAGCGTTGGATCCCGGACAGGGGGGTTAATGCAGTACTTC. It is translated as CSVGSRTGGLMQYF.

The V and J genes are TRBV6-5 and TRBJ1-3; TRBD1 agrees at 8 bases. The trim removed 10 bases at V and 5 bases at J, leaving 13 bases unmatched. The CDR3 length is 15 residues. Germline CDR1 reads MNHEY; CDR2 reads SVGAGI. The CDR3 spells CATRNQGQERNTIYF. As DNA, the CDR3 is TGTGCCACACGCAACCAGGGACAGGAAAGAAACACCATATATTTT.

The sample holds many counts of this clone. The CDR3 region has the DNA TGCGCCAGCAGCAAATCGGACTCCTCCTACAATGAGCAGTTCTTC. This encodes CASSKSDSSYNEQFF. This chain joins TRBV5-1 and TRBJ2-1; D perhaps matches TRBD2 (5 bases). V was clipped by 4 bases and J by 0 bases, with 11 bases between them. The CDR3 loop spans 15 amino acids. Germline V gene lookup returns CDR1 SGHRS and CDR2 YFSETQ. The whole variable domain, remainder taken from reference TRBV5-1 and TRBJ2-1, is KAGVTQTPRYLIKTRGQQVTLSCSPISGHRSVSWYQQTPGQGLQFLFEYFSETQRNKGNFPGRFSGRQFSNSRSEMNVSTLELGDSALYLCASSKSDSSYNEQFFGPGTRLTVL.

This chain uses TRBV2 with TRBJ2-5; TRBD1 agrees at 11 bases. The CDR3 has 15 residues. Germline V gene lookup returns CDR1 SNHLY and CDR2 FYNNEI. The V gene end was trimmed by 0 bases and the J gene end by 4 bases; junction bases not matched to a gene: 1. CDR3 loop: CASSEAGQGGETQYF. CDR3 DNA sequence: TGTGCCAGCAGTGAAGCGGGACAGGGGGGAGAGACCCAGTACTTC. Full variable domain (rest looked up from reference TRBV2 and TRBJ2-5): EPEVTQTPSHQVTQMGQEVILRCVPISNHLYFYWYRQILGQKVEFLVSFYNNEISEKSEIFDDQFSVERPDGSNFTLKIRSTKLEDSAMYFCASSEAGQGGETQYFGPGTRLLVL.

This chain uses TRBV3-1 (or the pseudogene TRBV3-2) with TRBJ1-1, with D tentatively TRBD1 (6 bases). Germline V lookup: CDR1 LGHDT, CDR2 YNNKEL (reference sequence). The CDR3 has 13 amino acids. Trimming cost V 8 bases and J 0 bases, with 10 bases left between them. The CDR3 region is CASAGQLNTEAFF. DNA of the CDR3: TGTGCCAGCGCCGGACAGTTGAACACTGAAGCTTTCTTT.

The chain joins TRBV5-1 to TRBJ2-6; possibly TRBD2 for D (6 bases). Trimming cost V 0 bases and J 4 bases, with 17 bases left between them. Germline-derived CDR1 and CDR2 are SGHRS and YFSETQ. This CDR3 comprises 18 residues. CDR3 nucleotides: TGCGCCAGCAGCTTGGTTTATCGGGGGTTGGCCGGGGCCAACGTCCTGACTTTC. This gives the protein CASSLVYRGLAGANVLTF.

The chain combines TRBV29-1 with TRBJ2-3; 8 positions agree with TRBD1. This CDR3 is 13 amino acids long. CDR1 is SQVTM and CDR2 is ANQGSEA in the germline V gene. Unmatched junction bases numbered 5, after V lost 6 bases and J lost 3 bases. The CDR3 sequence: CSVLQGETDTQYF. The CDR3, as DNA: TGCAGCGTCCTACAGGGGGAGACAGATACGCAGTATTTT.

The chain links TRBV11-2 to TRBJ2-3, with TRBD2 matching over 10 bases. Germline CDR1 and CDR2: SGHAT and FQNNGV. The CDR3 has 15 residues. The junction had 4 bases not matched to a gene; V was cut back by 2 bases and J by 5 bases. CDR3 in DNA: TGTGCCAGCAGCTTACTAGCGGGAGCTGGAGATACGCAGTATTTT. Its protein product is CASSLLAGAGDTQYF.

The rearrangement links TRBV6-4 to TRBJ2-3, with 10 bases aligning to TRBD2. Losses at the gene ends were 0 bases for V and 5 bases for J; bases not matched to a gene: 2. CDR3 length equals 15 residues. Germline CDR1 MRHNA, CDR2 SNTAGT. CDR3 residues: CASSDSLAGVDTQYF. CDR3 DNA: TGTGCCAGCAGTGACTCCCTAGCGGGAGTAGATACGCAGTATTTT.

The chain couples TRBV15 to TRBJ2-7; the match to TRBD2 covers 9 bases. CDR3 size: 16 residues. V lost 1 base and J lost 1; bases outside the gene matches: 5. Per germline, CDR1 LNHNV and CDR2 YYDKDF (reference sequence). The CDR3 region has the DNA TGTGCCACCAGCAGAGCCGGGACTAGCAGATCCTACGAGCAGTACTTC. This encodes CATSRAGTSRSYEQYF.

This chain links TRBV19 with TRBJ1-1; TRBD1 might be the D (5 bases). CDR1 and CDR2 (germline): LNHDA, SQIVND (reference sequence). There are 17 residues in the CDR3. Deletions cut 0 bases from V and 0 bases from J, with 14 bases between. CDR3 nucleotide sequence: TGTGCCAGTAGTATAGAAGCTCGACAGCTGCTGAACACTGAAGCTTTCTTT. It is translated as CASSIEARQLLNTEAFF.

The CDR3 loop is CASSHGLAGTYNEQFF. The DNA for the CDR3 is TGCGCCAGCAGCCACGGGCTAGCGGGTACCTACAATGAGCAGTTCTTC. The rearrangement uses TRBV4-1 and TRBJ2-1; TRBD2 aligns across 8 bases. CDR3 size: 16 residues. The ends lost 3 bases at V and 2 bases at J; junction bases unmatched: 6. CDR1 MGHRA and CDR2 YSYEKL come from the germline V gene.

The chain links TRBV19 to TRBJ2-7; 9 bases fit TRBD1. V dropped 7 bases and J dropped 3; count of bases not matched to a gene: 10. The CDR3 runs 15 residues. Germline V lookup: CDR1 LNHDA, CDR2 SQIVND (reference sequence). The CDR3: CASTYSTGGGYEQYF. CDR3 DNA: TGTGCCAGTACCTATAGCACAGGGGGCGGCTACGAGCAGTACTTC.

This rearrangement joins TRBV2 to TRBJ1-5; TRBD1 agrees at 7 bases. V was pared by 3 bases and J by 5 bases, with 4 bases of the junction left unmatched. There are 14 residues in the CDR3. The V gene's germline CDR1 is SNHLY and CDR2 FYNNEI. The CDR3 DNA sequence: TGTGCCAGCAGTGATAGGGACAGATATCAGCCCCAGCATTTT. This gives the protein CASSDRDRYQPQHF.

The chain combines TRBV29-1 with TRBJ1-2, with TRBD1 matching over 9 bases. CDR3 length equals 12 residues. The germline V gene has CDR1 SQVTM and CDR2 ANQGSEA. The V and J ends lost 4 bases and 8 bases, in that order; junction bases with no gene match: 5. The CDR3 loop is CSVAGQGLGYTF. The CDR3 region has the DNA TGCAGCGTTGCGGGACAGGGATTAGGCTACACCTTC.

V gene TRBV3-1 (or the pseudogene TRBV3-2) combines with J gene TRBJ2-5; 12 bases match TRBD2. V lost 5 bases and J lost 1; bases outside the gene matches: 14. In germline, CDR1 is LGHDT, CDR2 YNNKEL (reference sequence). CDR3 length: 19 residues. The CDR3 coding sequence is TGTGCCAGCAGCGGCGACAGGGCCTCGGGACTAGCGGGCCAAGAGACCCAGTACTTC. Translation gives CASSGDRASGLAGQETQYF.

The CDR3 reads CASSRTAANTEAFF. The DNA of the CDR3 is TGTGCCAGCAGCAGGACAGCCGCCAACACTGAAGCTTTCTTT. The chain recombines TRBV6-5 with TRBJ1-1; the D gene is possibly TRBD1 (6 bases). Germline lookup yields CDR1 MNHEY and CDR2 SVGAGI. V dropped 6 bases and J dropped 2 bases, with 13 bases sitting between them. The CDR3 runs to 14 residues.

The CDR3 loop reads CASSLREGPNTGELFF. The CDR3 DNA reads as TGCGCCAGCAGCCTCCGGGAGGGCCCGAACACCGGGGAGCTGTTTTTT. The chain combines TRBV5-1 with TRBJ2-2; 8 positions match TRBD2. The germline CDR1 and CDR2 sequences are SGHRS and YFSETQ. This CDR3 has 16 residues. V shed 4 bases, J shed 0 bases, and the junction held 5 bases outside the gene matches.

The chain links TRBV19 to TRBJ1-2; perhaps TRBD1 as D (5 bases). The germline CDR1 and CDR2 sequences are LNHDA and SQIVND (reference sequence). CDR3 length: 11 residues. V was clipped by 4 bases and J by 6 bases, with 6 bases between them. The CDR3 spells CASSRQHGYTF. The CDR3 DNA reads TGTGCCAGTAGTAGACAGCATGGCTACACCTTC.

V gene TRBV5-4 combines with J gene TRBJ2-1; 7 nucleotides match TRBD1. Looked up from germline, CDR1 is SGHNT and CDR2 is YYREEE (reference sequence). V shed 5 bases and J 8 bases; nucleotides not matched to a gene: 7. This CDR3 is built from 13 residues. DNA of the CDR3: TGTGCCAGCAGTTCCGGGACAGCCCATGAGCAGTTCTTC. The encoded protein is CASSSGTAHEQFF.

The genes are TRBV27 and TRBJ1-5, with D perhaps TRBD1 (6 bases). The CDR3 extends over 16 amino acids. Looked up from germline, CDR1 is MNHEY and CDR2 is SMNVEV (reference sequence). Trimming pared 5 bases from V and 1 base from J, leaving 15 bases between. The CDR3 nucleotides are TGTGCCAGCAGTCTTACAGGGTGGGGGAGCAATCAGCCCCAGCATTTT. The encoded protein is CASSLTGWGSNQPQHF.

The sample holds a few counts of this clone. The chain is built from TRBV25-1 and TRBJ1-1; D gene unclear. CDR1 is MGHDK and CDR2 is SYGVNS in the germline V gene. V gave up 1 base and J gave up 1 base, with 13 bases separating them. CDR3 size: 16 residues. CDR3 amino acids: CASSESSEETNTEAFF. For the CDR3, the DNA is TGTGCCAGCAGTGAATCTTCCGAGGAGACGAACACTGAAGCTTTCTTT.

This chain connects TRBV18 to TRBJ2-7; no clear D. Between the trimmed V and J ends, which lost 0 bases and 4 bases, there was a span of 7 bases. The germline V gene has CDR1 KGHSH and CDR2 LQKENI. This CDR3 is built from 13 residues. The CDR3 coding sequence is TGTGCCAGCTCACCACCAAGCGAGTACGAGCAGTACTTC. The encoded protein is CASSPPSEYEQYF. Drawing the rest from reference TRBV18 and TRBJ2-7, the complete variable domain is NAGVMQNPRHLVRRRGQEARLRCSPMKGHSHVYWYRQLPEEGLKFMVYLQKENIIDESGMPKERFSAEFPKEGPSILRIQQVVRGDSAAYFCASSPPSEYEQYFGPGTRLTVT.

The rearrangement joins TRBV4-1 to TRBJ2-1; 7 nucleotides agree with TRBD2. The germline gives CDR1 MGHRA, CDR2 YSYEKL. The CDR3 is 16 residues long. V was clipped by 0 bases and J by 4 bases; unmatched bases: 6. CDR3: CASSQDQAGSYNEQFF. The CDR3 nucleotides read TGCGCCAGCAGCCAAGATCAAGCGGGATCTTACAATGAGCAGTTCTTC.

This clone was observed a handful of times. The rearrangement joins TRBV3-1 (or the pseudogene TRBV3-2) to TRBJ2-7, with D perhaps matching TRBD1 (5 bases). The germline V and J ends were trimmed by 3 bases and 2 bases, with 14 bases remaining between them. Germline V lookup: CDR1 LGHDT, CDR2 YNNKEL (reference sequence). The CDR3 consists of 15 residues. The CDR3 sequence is CASSHGAPRPYEQYF. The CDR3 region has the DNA TGTGCCAGCAGCCATGGGGCCCCCCGCCCCTACGAGCAGTACTTC.